The 23 T cell receptor beta chains reported below all come from one sample, sequenced in a study of OX40 agonist ivuxolimab in advanced cancers. Here immunoSEQ multiplex PCR was the method, and the copy in TCRdb shows in-frame clones only, minus some. The data contain around 140,000 clones, 75% to 95% of them singletons. This sample comprised CD4+ or CD8+ T cells sorted from blood, obtained in a trial of the OX40 agonist ivuxolimab. These receptors were obtained from an adult with an advanced solid tumor such as melanoma, head and neck, liver or kidney cancer.

This sequence joins TRBV5-6 and TRBJ2-2; 12 nucleotides match TRBD2. The CDR3 extends over 16 amino acids. Germline V gene sequence: CDR1 SGHDT, CDR2 YYEEEE. Trimming took 4 bases from V and 5 from J; bases not matched to a gene: 6. CDR3 region: CASSSGLAGITGELFF. In nucleotides, the CDR3 is TGTGCCAGCAGCAGCGGACTAGCGGGAATAACCGGGGAGCTGTTTTTT.

The genes are TRBV13 and TRBJ2-7; 7 nucleotides align to TRBD1. The CDR3 consists of 14 residues. From germline, CDR1 is PRHDT and CDR2 FYEKMQ (reference sequence). Trimming removed 2 bases from V and 2 bases from J; junction bases left unmatched: 3. CDR3 loop: CASSLSGQTYEQYF. The CDR3 DNA sequence: TGTGCCAGCAGCTTATCGGGACAGACCTACGAGCAGTACTTC. The full variable domain, its missing parts supplied by reference TRBV13 and TRBJ2-7, is AAGVIQSPRHLIKEKRETATLKCYPIPRHDTVYWYQQGPGQDPQFLISFYEKMQSDKGSIPDRFSAQQFSDYHSELNMSSLELGDSALYFCASSLSGQTYEQYFGPGTRLTVT.

The table lists this clone with a count of one. The chain links TRBV7-2 to TRBJ1-5, with D hard to call. Germline V gene lookup returns CDR1 SGHTA and CDR2 FQGNSA. Trimming left V 0 bases short and J 7 bases short, with 13 bases between. This CDR3 is 15 amino acids long. The CDR3 region has the DNA TGTGCCAGCAGCTTAGCCTCCGGGGTGGGGCAGCCCCAGCATTTT. Translation gives CASSLASGVGQPQHF.

V gene TRBV7-9 combines with J gene TRBJ2-1; a possible D gene is TRBD2 (5 bases). V was cut by 5 bases and J by 3 bases, with 26 bases left in between. Germline loops: CDR1 SEHNR, CDR2 FQNEAQ (reference sequence). CDR3 size: 19 residues. The CDR3 nucleotides read TGTGCCAGCAGCCTACTGGCTAATCCCGGGGTTCTACTCTACAATGAGCAGTTCTTC. Protein sequence: CASSLLANPGVLLYNEQFF. Drawing the rest from reference TRBV7-9 and TRBJ2-1, the complete variable domain is DTGVSQNPRHKITKRGQNVTFRCDPISEHNRLYWYRQTLGQGPEFLTYFQNEAQLEKSRLLSDRFSAERPKGSFSTLEIQRTEQGDSAMYLCASSLLANPGVLLYNEQFFGPGTRLTVL.

The CDR3 bases are TGCGCCAGCGAGGAAACCGCGTCGCTCACCGGGGAGCTGTTTTTT. Residues: CASEETASLTGELFF. The chain couples TRBV5-1 to TRBJ2-2; D gene ambiguous. The V and J ends lost 7 bases and 4 bases respectively, with 17 bases between them. CDR1 and CDR2 (germline): SGHRS, YFSETQ. The CDR3 sequence is 15 residues long.

V gene TRBV7-9 combines with J gene TRBJ1-1; D unresolved. CDR1 SEHNR and CDR2 FQNEAQ come from the germline V gene (reference sequence). The CDR3 sequence is 14 residues long. V was shortened by 5 bases and J by 0 bases, with 10 bases between the two germline ends. The CDR3 bases are TGTGCCAGCAGCCTGGTGGCTATGAACACTGAAGCTTTCTTT. Translating it yields CASSLVAMNTEAFF.

This rearrangement joins TRBV7-9 to TRBJ2-2; weak D call: TRBD2 (7 bases). Trimming removed 4 bases from V and 4 bases from J, with 16 bases in between. Looked up from germline, CDR1 is SEHNR and CDR2 is FQNEAQ (reference sequence). This CDR3 is 16 amino acids long. The CDR3 DNA reads as TGTGCCAGCAGCTCCCTCGGGGGGCTCGTCACCGGGGAGCTGTTTTTT. This translates into CASSSLGGLVTGELFF.

The rearrangement joins TRBV10-1 to TRBJ2-1; a possible D gene is TRBD1 (5 bases). V dropped 6 bases and J dropped 9 bases, with 18 bases sitting between them. The CDR3 consists of 14 residues. Germline V CDR1 and CDR2: WNHNN, SYGVQD (reference sequence). CDR3 residues: CASSTGRRTSEQFF. The CDR3 DNA is TGCGCCAGCAGCACAGGTCGACGTACAAGTGAGCAGTTCTTC.

This chain uses TRBV7-3 with TRBJ1-1, with a possible D match to TRBD1 (6 bases). Trimming pared 0 bases from V and 4 bases from J, leaving 6 bases between. Germline V gene sequence: CDR1 SGHTA, CDR2 FQGTGA. CDR3 length equals 13 residues. The CDR3 is CASSLTQGTEAFF. The CDR3 nucleotides read TGTGCCAGCAGCTTAACACAGGGCACTGAAGCTTTCTTT.

The chain combines TRBV28 with TRBJ1-2; D not resolved. V dropped 6 bases and J dropped 8 bases, with 16 bases sitting between them. The germline CDR1 and CDR2 sequences are MDHEN and SYDVKM. CDR3 length equals 13 residues. The CDR3 spells CASRADGLEGYTF. CDR3 sequence (DNA): TGTGCCAGCAGGGCCGACGGACTGGAGGGCTACACCTTC.

The V call is TRBV11-2, the J call TRBJ1-2; D is unclear. Trimming removed 5 bases at V and 4 bases at J, with 11 bases between. Germline assignment: CDR1 SGHAT and CDR2 FQNNGV. This CDR3 has 13 residues. The CDR3 protein is CASSLGNTYGYTF. The CDR3 nucleotides read TGTGCCAGCAGCCTGGGCAATACCTATGGCTACACCTTC.

Details on this clone: One end of the junction is discordant with germline, which a read error may explain. V gene TRBV15 combines with J gene TRBJ2-7, with 7 bases that match TRBD1. The CDR3 runs 12 residues. CDR1 and CDR2 (germline): LNHNV, YYDKDF (reference sequence). The CDR3 spells CATSRDPTGVDF. CDR3 nucleotide sequence: TGTGCCACCAGCAGAGATCCTACAGGGGTTGACTTC. The full variable domain, rest sourced from reference TRBV15 and TRBJ2-7, is DAMVIQNPRYQVTQFGKPVTLSCSQTLNHNVMYWYQQKSSQAPKLLFHYYDKDFNNEADTPDNFQSRRPNTSFCFLDIRSPGLGDTAMYLCATSRDPTGVDFGPGTRLTVT.

V usage is TRBV7-9 and J usage is TRBJ1-5; D call uncertain. V lost 1 base, J lost 1 base, and 5 bases lay in between. CDR1 is SEHNR and CDR2 is FQNEAQ in the germline V gene (reference sequence). This CDR3 region has 14 residues. CDR3 in DNA: TGTGCCAGCAGCTTAGGGCCGAGCAATCAGCCCCAGCATTTT. Residues: CASSLGPSNQPQHF.

The chain links TRBV10-3 to TRBJ1-4; weak D call: TRBD1 (6 bases). V was shortened by 0 bases and J by 6 bases, with 14 bases between the two germline ends. Germline values: CDR1 ENHRY, CDR2 SYGVKD. The CDR3 contains 16 residues. The CDR3 spells CAISESNSGADEKLFF. CDR3 DNA sequence: TGTGCCATCAGTGAGTCGAATTCGGGGGCGGATGAAAAACTGTTTTTT.

The chain recombines TRBV11-3 with TRBJ2-1; 8 nucleotides line up with TRBD2. The germline V gene has CDR1 SGHNT and CDR2 YENEEA. The CDR3 is 14 amino acids. Trimming cost V 0 bases and J 12 bases; bases outside gene matches: 7. CDR3 sequence: CASSLEGSGTWQFF. For the CDR3, the DNA is TGTGCCAGCAGCTTAGAAGGTAGCGGGACGTGGCAGTTCTTC.

This rearrangement joins TRBV10-3 to TRBJ1-5; tentatively, D is TRBD1 (5 bases). V lost 6 bases and J 5 bases, leaving 8 bases between the germline ends. From germline, CDR1 is ENHRY and CDR2 SYGVKD. The CDR3 length is 12 residues. CDR3: CAIREGDQPQHF. CDR3 DNA sequence: TGTGCCATCAGAGAAGGGGATCAGCCCCAGCATTTT.

A single count supports this clone. The chain couples TRBV9 to TRBJ1-1; D gene ambiguous. V gave up 5 bases and J gave up 3 bases, with 11 bases separating them. This CDR3 spans 13 amino acids. Germline CDR1 reads SGDLS; CDR2 reads YYNGEE. The CDR3, as DNA: TGTGCCAGCAGTGTGTACGAGGACACTGAAGCTTTCTTT. Translated: CASSVYEDTEAFF.

The chain recombines TRBV9 with TRBJ1-6; the D is unclear. Looked up from germline, CDR1 is SGDLS and CDR2 is YYNGEE. This CDR3 has 16 residues. Trimming took off 4 bases at V and 0 bases at J, with 11 bases between the two ends. Here the CDR3 reads CASSPSGSSYNSPLHF. As DNA, the CDR3 is TGTGCCAGCAGCCCAAGCGGGAGCTCCTATAATTCACCCCTCCACTTT.

The V call is TRBV10-3, the J call TRBJ2-1; D is perhaps TRBD2 (5 bases). Trimming took off 3 bases at V and 4 bases at J, with 7 bases between the two ends. The CDR3 consists of 13 residues. Germline V gene sequence: CDR1 ENHRY, CDR2 SYGVKD. In DNA form, the CDR3 reads TGTGCCATCAGTGACAGAGGGTACAATGAGCAGTTCTTC. This gives the protein CAISDRGYNEQFF.

The chain has TRBV18 and TRBJ2-1; 11 bases are a match to TRBD2. Per germline, CDR1 KGHSH and CDR2 LQKENI. The CDR3 has 17 residues. Trimming took 3 bases from V and 7 from J; bases not matched to a gene: 11. The CDR3 nucleotides read TGTGCCAGCTCACCGTCCGGGACTAGCGGACAGGGTAATGAGCAGTTCTTC. Protein sequence: CASSPSGTSGQGNEQFF.

The chain links TRBV29-1 to TRBJ1-1; D ambiguous. Germline CDR1 reads SQVTM; CDR2 reads ANQGSEA. V lost 4 bases and J lost 0, with 6 bases in between. This CDR3 contains 12 residues. The CDR3 here is CSVGSMNTEAFF. The DNA of the CDR3 is TGCAGCGTTGGGTCGATGAACACTGAAGCTTTCTTT.

This clone has more than one count but fewer than ten. The chain carries TRBV6-5 and TRBJ2-3; D may correspond to TRBD1 or TRBD2 (5 bases each). In germline, CDR1 is MNHEY, CDR2 SVGAGI. Trimming stripped 4 bases from V and 6 bases from J, with 14 bases between. CDR3 length equals 14 residues. CDR3 bases: TGTGCCAGCAGTTGGGGACCCTCTGAGGATACGCAGTATTTT. The encoded protein is CASSWGPSEDTQYF.

The V gene is TRBV2, the J gene TRBJ2-3, with 7 bases aligning to TRBD2. The CDR3 has 14 amino acids. V lost 11 bases, J lost 4 bases, and 12 bases stayed unmatched. From germline, CDR1 is SNHLY and CDR2 FYNNEI. In nucleotides, the CDR3 is TGTGCCTCCCTCCGGGACTACCAGTCAGATACGCAGTATTTT. It encodes CASLRDYQSDTQYF. The full variable domain, with the rest looked up from reference TRBV2 and TRBJ2-3, is EPEVTQTPSHQVTQMGQEVILRCVPISNHLYFYWYRQILGQKVEFLVSFYNNEISEKSEIFDDQFSVERPDGSNFTLKIRSTKLEDSAMYFCASLRDYQSDTQYFGPGTRLTVL.